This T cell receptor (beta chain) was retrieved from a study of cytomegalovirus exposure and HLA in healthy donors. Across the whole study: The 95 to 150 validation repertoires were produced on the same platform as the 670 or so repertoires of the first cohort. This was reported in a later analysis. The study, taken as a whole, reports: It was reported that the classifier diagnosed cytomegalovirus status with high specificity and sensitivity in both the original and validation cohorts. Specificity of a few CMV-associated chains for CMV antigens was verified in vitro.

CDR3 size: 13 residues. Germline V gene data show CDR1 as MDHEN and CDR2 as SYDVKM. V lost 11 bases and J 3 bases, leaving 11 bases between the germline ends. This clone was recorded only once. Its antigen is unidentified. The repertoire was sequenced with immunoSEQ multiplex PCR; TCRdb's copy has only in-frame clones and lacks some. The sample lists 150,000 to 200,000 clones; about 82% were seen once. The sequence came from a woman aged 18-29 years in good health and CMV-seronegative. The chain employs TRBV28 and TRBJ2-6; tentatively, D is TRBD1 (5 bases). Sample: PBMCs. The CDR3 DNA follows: TGTGCCGCTAGGGGTGGTGGGGCCAACGTCCTGACTTTC. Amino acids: CAARGGGANVLTF.